The 8 T cell receptor beta chains below come from one sample, sequenced in a study of blood T cell repertoires in COVID-19. Here immunoSEQ multiplex PCR was the method, and the copy in TCRdb shows in-frame clones only, minus some. Of around 120,000 clones in the sample, 80% were seen once. The material sequenced was peripheral blood. These receptors were taken from an older man with acute or convalescent COVID-19.

Details on this clone: The missing conserved phenylalanine or tryptophan at the end of this CDR3 makes a read error likely. It is unclear where the CDR3 begins or ends on the DNA, so no DNA is shown, and the CDR3 is as TCRdb lists it. The gene calls are TRBV5-1 and TRBJ1-1; TRBD1, as called in the table, went unchecked against the DNA. Inclusive of both ends, the CDR3 amounts to 13 amino acids. CDR1 is SGHRS and CDR2 is YFSETQ in the germline V gene. The CDR3: CASSLEETGTSVL.

The chain joins TRBV25-1 to TRBJ2-7; tentative D call: TRBD2 (6 bases). CDR1 is MGHDK and CDR2 is SYGVNS in the germline V gene. Deletions cut 2 bases from V and 3 bases from J, with 8 bases between. CDR3 length equals 13 residues. CDR3 protein: CASSEVGGYEQYF. Here the CDR3 DNA reads TGTGCCAGCAGTGAAGTGGGGGGCTACGAGCAGTACTTC.

The V call is TRBV11-2, the J call TRBJ1-1; TRBD1 matches at 9 bases. This CDR3 has 14 amino acids. Germline CDR1 is SGHAT and CDR2 is FQNNGV. The V gene end was trimmed by 4 bases and the J gene end by 6 bases; junction bases not matched to a gene: 6. The CDR3: CASSSGQGVAEAFF. DNA for the CDR3: TGTGCCAGCAGCTCGGGACAGGGAGTGGCTGAAGCTTTCTTT.

The V and J genes are TRBV14 and TRBJ2-7; a possible D gene is TRBD1 (8 bases). The CDR3 is 15 residues long. With 0 bases removed from V and 7 bases from J, the gap between germline ends came to 16 bases. The V gene's germline CDR1 is SGHDN and CDR2 FVKESK. The CDR3 nucleotides read TGTGCCAGCAGCCAAGACAGGGGGCGGGGGAGTGAGCAGTACTTC. The encoded protein is CASSQDRGRGSEQYF.

The chain employs TRBV2 and TRBJ2-7; TRBD2 matches at 9 bases. Trimming took 8 bases from V and 2 from J; bases not matched to a gene: 7. The CDR3 totals 14 residues. Germline-derived CDR1 and CDR2 are SNHLY and FYNNEI. The CDR3, as DNA: TGTGCCAGCGCGGGGGGGACAGTTACCTACGAGCAGTACTTC. Its protein product is CASAGGTVTYEQYF.

This chain links TRBV7-9 with TRBJ1-4, with TRBD1 matching 8 bases. This CDR3 has 14 amino acids. Germline CDR1 is SEHNR and CDR2 is FQNEAQ (reference sequence). With 4 bases clipped from V and 7 bases from J, the junction kept 5 bases outside the gene matches. Here the CDR3 reads CASSSGQGGEKLFF. Here the CDR3 DNA reads TGTGCCAGCAGCTCCGGACAGGGTGGTGAAAAACTGTTTTTT.

The rearrangement joins TRBV10-3 to TRBJ1-2, with 8 bases lining up with TRBD1. The CDR3 runs 14 residues. J was trimmed by 8 bases and V by 3 bases; bases with no gene match: 8. Germline V CDR1 and CDR2: ENHRY, SYGVKD. CDR3 DNA: TGTGCCATCAGTGATTTCCAGGGGGCGGACGGCTACACCTTC. Amino acids: CAISDFQGADGYTF.

The chain combines TRBV5-1 with TRBJ2-7; a possible D gene is TRBD2 (5 bases). Trimming shortened V by 4 bases and J by 5 bases, and 10 bases separated the two germline ends. This CDR3 region has 12 residues. Germline CDR1 and CDR2: SGHRS and YFSETQ. Written as DNA, the CDR3 is TGCGCCAGCAGCCTGGCCGGGGACGAGCAGTACTTC. It translates to CASSLAGDEQYF.